The clone carrying this T cell receptor beta chain was picked up a small number of times. The CDR3 runs 13 residues. Looked up from germline, CDR1 is SGHVS and CDR2 is FQNEAQ. Trimming left V 2 bases short and J 4 bases short, with 7 bases between. One entry per CDR3 protein results from TCRdb running MiXCR on the RT-PCR reads. The table shows about 170,000 distinct CDR3 sequences, with approximately 12% occurring only once. This sample stems from a study of response to subunit inactivated influenza vaccine. The same data also went into a second study, on T cells expressing NK-cell markers. This second report adds: 5'RACE template switching with UMIs generated TCR beta cDNA. Several experiments confined sorting to alpha-beta TCR T cells with an anti-gamma-delta TCR antibody.

The receptor's source is a man aged 50 to 60 who received an inactivated influenza vaccine. This material consisted of CD8+ T cells sorted from PBMCs, taken approximately 12 days after vaccination. J is TRBJ2-3 and V is TRBV7-8; no reliable D call. CDR3 coding DNA: TGTGCCAGCAGCTTATGGAGCCCAGATACGCAGTATTTT. It specifies CASSLWSPDTQYF. Looking up the rest from reference TRBV7-8 and TRBJ2-3 gives the full variable domain: GAGVSQSPRYKVAKRGQDVALRCDPISGHVSLFWYQQALGQGPEFLTYFQNEAQLDKSGLPSDRFFAERPEGSVSTLKIQRTQQEDSAVYLCASSLWSPDTQYFGPGTRLTVL.